This T cell receptor beta chain was sequenced for a study of beta chain features in type 1 diabetes. General study results and limits: No resolution was reached here on whether HLA type influences TCRB rearrangement. More deletions and fewer insertions at VDJ junctions were seen in type 1 diabetes patients.

Expressed TCRB transcripts were sequenced, since all the RNA that had been isolated was reverse transcribed. Method: immunoSEQ multiplex PCR; TCRdb's copy keeps in-frame clones and lacks some. The repertoire consists of around 300,000 clones, with under 8.5% occurring once and the leading ten covering 1%. This clone was seen ten or more times. Its antigen remains unidentified. Sorted CD4+ subsets: naive, central memory, regulatory, stem cell-like memory (CD45RO/CCR7/CD25/CD127/CD95/CD27 panel). Germline assignment: CDR1 LGHNA and CDR2 YSLEER. This CDR3 has 14 residues. V was cut by 0 bases and J by 1 base, with 6 bases left in between.

The receptor comes from a woman between 18 and 30 years old in good health. The source material was central memory CD4+ T cells from blood. V usage is TRBV4-3 and J usage is TRBJ2-5, with no clear D. CDR3 DNA sequence: TGCGCCAGCAGCCAAGATTTCGGCCAAGAGACCCAGTACTTC. This encodes CASSQDFGQETQYF.